One TCR beta chain is described in this entry. The entry originates in a study of blood T cell repertoires in COVID-19. Turning to the study itself: Material from acute and convalescent COVID-19 was sourced from the United States, Italy and Spain. T cells, B-cell-depleted T cells, or PBMCs supplied cDNA or gDNA.

Trimming removed 0 bases at V and 2 bases at J, with 8 bases between. The CDR3 contains 15 residues. Germline lookup yields CDR1 SGHRS and CDR2 YFSETQ. Source study methods: Using reference gene primer amplification, nucleated cell counts were estimated. Assay used: immunoSEQ multiplex PCR; TCRdb lists only in-frame clones, some missing. V and J calls and clone size are copied from that table; D and trimming were computed from the DNA. The repertoire consists of over 130,000 clones, with around three quarters occurring once and the leading ten covering roughly 15%. The V call is TRBV5-1, the J call TRBJ2-2; D unclear. The sequenced sample consisted of peripheral blood. The sequence was collected from a man over 45 with acute or convalescent COVID-19. CDR3 residues: CASSLDPTNTGELFF. CDR3 nucleotide sequence: TGCGCCAGCAGCTTGGACCCGACTAACACCGGGGAGCTGTTTTTT.